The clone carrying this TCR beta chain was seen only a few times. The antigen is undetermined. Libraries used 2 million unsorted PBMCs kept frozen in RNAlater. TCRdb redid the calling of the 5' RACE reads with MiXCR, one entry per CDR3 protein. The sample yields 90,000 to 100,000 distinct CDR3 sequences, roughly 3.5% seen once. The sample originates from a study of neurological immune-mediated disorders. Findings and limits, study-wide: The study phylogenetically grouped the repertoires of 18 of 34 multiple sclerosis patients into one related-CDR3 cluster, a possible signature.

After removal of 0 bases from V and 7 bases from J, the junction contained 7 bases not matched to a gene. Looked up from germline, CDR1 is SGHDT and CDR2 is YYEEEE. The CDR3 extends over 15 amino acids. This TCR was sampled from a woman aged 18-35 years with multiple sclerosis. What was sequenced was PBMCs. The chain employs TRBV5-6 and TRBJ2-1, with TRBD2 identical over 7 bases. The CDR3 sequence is CASSLEAGRKNEQFF. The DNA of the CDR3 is TGTGCCAGCAGCTTGGAAGCGGGACGGAAAAATGAGCAGTTCTTC.